Reported below is one T cell receptor beta chain. This sample is drawn from a study of shared T cell receptors in the human thymus. Assay used: immunoSEQ multiplex PCR; TCRdb lists only in-frame clones, some missing. The table lists roughly 560,000 clones, 78% of them singletons. Trimming took 2 bases from V and 2 from J, leaving 12 bases between them. Germline V lookup: CDR1 MNHNS, CDR2 SASEGT. The CDR3 contains 15 residues. Separately, the same data were catalogued under a study of human thymus T cells. That work adds: Surgeons resected thymus tissue during corrective heart surgery.

Sequencing was performed on thymocytes. The J gene is TRBJ1-2, the V gene TRBV6-1, with TRBD1 as a possible D gene (6 bases). This sequence originates from a boy under two years old with a congenital heart defect. The CDR3 here is CASSETEDRNYGYTF. CDR3 DNA sequence: TGTGCCAGCAGTGAAACCGAAGACAGGAACTATGGCTACACCTTC.